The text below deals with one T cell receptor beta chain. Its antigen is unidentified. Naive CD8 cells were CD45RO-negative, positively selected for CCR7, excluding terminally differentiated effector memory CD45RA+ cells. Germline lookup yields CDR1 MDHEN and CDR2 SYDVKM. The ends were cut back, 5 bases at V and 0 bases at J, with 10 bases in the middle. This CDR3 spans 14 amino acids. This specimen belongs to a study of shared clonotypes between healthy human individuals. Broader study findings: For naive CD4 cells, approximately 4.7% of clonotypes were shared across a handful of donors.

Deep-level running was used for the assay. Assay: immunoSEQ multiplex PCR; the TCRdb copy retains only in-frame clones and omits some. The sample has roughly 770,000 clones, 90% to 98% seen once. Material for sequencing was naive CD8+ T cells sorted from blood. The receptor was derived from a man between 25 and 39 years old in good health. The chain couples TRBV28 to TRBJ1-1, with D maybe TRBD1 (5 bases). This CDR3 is CASSVGLLNTEAFF. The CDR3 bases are TGTGCCAGCAGTGTGGGACTCCTGAACACTGAAGCTTTCTTT.